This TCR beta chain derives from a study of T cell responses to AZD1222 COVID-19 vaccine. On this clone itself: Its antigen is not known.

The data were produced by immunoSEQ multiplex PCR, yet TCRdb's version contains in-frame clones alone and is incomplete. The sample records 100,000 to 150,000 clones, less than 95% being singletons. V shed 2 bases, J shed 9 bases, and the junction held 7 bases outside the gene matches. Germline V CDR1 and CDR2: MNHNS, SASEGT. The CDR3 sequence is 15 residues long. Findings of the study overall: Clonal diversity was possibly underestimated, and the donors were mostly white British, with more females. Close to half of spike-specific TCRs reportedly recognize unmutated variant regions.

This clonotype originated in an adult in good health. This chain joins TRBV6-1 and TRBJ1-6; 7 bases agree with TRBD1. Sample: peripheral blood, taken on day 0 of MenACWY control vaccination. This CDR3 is CASSESDRVRSPLHF. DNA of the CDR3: TGTGCCAGCAGTGAAAGTGACAGGGTTCGTTCACCCCTCCACTTT.